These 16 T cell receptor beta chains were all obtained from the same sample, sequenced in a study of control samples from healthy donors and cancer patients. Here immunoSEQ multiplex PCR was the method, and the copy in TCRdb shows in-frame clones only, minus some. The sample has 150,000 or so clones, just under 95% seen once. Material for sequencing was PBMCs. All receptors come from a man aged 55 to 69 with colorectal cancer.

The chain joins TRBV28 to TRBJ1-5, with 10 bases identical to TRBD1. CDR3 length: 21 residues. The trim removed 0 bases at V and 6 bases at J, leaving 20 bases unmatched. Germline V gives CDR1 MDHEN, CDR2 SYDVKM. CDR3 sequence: CASSLWGRRTGTGDGSQPQHF. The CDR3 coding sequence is TGTGCCAGCAGTTTATGGGGGAGGAGGACCGGGACAGGGGATGGAAGTCAGCCCCAGCATTTT.

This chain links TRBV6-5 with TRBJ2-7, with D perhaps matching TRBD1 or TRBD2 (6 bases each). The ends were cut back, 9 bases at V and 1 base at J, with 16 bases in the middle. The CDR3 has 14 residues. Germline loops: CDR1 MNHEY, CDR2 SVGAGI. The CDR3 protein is CASSRGAASYEQYF. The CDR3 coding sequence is TGTGCCAGTTCGAGGGGGGCCGCGTCCTACGAGCAGTACTTC.

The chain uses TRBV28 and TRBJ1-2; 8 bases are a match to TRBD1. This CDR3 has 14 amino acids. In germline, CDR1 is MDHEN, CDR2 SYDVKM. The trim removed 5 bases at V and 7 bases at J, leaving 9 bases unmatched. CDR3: CASSTTGGSSGYTF. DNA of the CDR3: TGTGCCAGCAGTACTACAGGGGGATCCTCTGGCTACACCTTC.

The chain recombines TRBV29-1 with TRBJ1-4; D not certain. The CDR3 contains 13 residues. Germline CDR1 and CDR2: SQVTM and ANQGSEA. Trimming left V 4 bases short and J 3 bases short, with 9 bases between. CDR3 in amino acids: CSVVGAANEKLFF. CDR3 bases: TGCAGCGTTGTAGGAGCAGCTAATGAAAAACTGTTTTTT.

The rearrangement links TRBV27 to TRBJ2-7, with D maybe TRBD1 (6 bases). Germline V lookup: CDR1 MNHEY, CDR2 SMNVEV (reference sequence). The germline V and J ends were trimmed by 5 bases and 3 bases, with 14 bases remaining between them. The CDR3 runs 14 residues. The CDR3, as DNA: TGTGCCAGCAGTCTACAGGGTCGGAACTACGAGCAGTACTTC. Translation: CASSLQGRNYEQYF.

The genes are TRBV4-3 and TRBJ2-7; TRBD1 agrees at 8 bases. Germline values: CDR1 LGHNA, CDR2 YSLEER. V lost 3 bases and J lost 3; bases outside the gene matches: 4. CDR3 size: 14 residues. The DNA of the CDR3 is TGCGCCAGCAGCCAGACAGGGGCCATCTACGAGCAGTACTTC. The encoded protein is CASSQTGAIYEQYF.

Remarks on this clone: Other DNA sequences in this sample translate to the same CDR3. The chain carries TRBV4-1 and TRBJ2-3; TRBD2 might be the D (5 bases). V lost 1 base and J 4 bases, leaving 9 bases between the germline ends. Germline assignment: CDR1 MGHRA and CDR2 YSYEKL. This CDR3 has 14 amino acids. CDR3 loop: CASSQADWADTQYF. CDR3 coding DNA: TGCGCCAGCAGCCAAGCGGACTGGGCAGATACGCAGTATTTT.

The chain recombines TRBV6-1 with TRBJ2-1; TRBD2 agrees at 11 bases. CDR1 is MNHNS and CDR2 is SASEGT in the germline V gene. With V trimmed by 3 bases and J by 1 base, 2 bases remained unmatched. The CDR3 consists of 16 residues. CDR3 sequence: CASSDLAGGSYNEQFF. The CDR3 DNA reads TGTGCCAGCAGTGACCTAGCGGGGGGTTCCTACAATGAGCAGTTCTTC.

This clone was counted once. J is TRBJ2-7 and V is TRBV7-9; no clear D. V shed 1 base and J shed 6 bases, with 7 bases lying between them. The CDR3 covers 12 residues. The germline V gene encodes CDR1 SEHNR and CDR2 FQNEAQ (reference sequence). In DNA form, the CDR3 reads TGTGCCAGCAGCTTAGTAGGGCTCGAGCAGTACTTC. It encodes CASSLVGLEQYF.

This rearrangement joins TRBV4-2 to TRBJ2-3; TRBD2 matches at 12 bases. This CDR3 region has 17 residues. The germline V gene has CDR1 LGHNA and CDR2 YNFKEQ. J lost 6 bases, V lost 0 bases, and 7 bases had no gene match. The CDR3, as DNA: TGTGCCAGCAGCCAAGATGGGGCTAGCGGGGGGGGTGATACGCAGTATTTT. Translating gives CASSQDGASGGGDTQYF.

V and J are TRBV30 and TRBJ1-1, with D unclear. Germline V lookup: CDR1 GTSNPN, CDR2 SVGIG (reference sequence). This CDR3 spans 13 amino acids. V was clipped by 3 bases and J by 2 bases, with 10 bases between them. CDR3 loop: CAWSATANTEAFF. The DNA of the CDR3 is TGTGCCTGGAGCGCGACCGCCAACACTGAAGCTTTCTTT.

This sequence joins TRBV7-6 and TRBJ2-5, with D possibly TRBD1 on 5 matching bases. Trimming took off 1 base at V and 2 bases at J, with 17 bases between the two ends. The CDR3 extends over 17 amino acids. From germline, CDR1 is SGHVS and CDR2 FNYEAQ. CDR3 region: CASSLDVPVGPQETQYF. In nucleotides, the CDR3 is TGTGCCAGCAGCTTAGATGTACCCGTGGGGCCTCAAGAGACCCAGTACTTC. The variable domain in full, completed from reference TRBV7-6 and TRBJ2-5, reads GAGVSQSPRYKVTKRGQDVALRCDPISGHVSLYWYRQALGQGPEFLTYFNYEAQQDKSGLPNDRFSAERPEGSISTLTIQRTEQRDSAMYRCASSLDVPVGPQETQYFGPGTRLLVL.

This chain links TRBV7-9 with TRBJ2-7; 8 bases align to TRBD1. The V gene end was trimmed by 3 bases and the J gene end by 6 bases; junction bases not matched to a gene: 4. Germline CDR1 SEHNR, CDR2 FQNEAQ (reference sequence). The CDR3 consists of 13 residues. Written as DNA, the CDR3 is TGTGCCAGCAGCTTGGACAGGGTTGGCGAGCAGTACTTC. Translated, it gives CASSLDRVGEQYF.

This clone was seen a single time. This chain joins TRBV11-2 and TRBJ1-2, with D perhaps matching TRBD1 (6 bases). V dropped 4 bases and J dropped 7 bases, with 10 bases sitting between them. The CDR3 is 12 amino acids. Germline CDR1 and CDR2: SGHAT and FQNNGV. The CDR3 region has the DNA TGTGCCAGCAGCTCGACAGGAGGTGGCTACACCTTC. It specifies CASSSTGGGYTF.

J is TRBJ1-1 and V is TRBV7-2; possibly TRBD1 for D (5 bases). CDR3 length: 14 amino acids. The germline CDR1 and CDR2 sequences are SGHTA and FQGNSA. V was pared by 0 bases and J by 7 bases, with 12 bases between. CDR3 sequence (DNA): TGTGCCAGCAGCTTAGCGCGGACAAAAGATGAAGCTTTCTTT. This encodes CASSLARTKDEAFF.

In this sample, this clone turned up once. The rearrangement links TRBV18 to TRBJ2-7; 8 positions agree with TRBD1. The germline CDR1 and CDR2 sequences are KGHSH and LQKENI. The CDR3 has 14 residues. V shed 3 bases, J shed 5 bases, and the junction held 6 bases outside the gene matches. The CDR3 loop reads CASSPRQGRDEQYF. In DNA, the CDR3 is TGTGCCAGCTCACCTAGACAGGGGCGCGACGAGCAGTACTTC. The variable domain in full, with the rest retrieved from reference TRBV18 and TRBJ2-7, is NAGVMQNPRHLVRRRGQEARLRCSPMKGHSHVYWYRQLPEEGLKFMVYLQKENIIDESGMPKERFSAEFPKEGPSILRIQQVVRGDSAAYFCASSPRQGRDEQYFGPGTRLTVT.